A selection of T cell receptor beta chains follows, all from one sample in a study of T cell changes during pregnancy in multiple sclerosis. The method was immunoSEQ multiplex PCR; TCRdb's version includes in-frame clones alone and lacks a portion of them. The sample lists around 60,000 clones, about 89% occurring once. The sequenced sample was CD4+ T cells from peripheral blood mononuclear cells, obtained after pregnancy. The receptors were sampled from a female donor in good health, enrolled as a control in a pregnancy study. The CDR3 runs from the conserved cysteine through the conserved F or W. The D gene is left open where the match is weak. Expanded clones are given a class, and other clones once, few, many or no size at all.

v_gene	d_gene	abundance	j_gene	CDR3aa	CDR3nt
TRBV5-8	.	.	TRBJ1-3	CASSFFGLDRPSSGNTIYF	TGTGCCAGCAGCTTTTTTGGTTTGGACAGACCATCCTCTGGAAACACCATATATTTT
TRBV5-1	TRBD1	.	TRBJ2-3	CASSLVTGGLTDTQYF	TGCGCCAGCAGCTTGGTGACAGGGGGGTTAACAGATACGCAGTATTTT
TRBV7-2	TRBD2	.	TRBJ2-1	CASSLGLAGDNEQFF	TGTGCCAGCAGCTTGGGACTAGCGGGGGACAATGAGCAGTTCTTC
TRBV5-4	.	.	TRBJ2-3	CASTSSVPTDTQYF	TGTGCCAGCACCTCTAGCGTACCCACAGATACGCAGTATTTT
TRBV19	TRBD1	.	TRBJ1-3	CASSIPGQGSGNTIYF	TGTGCCAGTAGTATCCCGGGACAGGGCTCTGGAAACACCATATATTTT
TRBV7-2	.	.	TRBJ1-5	CASSLGYRGNQPQHF	TGTGCCAGCAGCTTGGGTTACCGGGGCAATCAGCCCCAGCATTTT
TRBV5-5	.	.	TRBJ1-1	CASSLEVGANTEAFF	TGTGCCAGCAGCTTGGAGGTGGGGGCGAACACTGAAGCTTTCTTT
TRBV10-3	.	.	TRBJ1-3	CAALGQPISGNTIYF	TGTGCCGCCTTGGGCCAGCCAATCTCTGGAAACACCATATATTTT
TRBV13	TRBD2	.	TRBJ2-5	CASSFNLGGGQETQYF	TGTGCCAGCAGCTTCAACCTTGGGGGGGGGCAAGAGACCCAGTACTTC
TRBV19	.	.	TRBJ1-1	CASSLNNRGGANTEAFF	TGTGCCAGTTCGCTCAATAATAGGGGAGGGGCGAACACTGAAGCTTTCTTT
TRBV5-1	TRBD1	once	TRBJ1-1	CASSSGQGLTEAFF	TGCGCCAGCAGCTCGGGACAGGGGTTGACTGAAGCTTTCTTT
TRBV7-7	TRBD1	.	TRBJ2-5	CASGGGTGGGETQYF	TGTGCCAGCGGGGGAGGGACAGGGGGCGGTGAGACCCAGTACTTC
TRBV7-8	.	.	TRBJ1-2	CASSRGNYGYTF	TGTGCCAGCAGCAGGGGCAACTATGGCTACACCTTC
TRBV19	.	.	TRBJ2-1	CASNLGGYEQFF	TGTGCCAGTAATTTAGGGGGATACGAGCAGTTCTTC
TRBV7-2	.	.	TRBJ1-1	CASSLGGGGGTEAFF	TGTGCCAGCAGCTTAGGAGGCGGGGGCGGCACTGAAGCTTTCTTT
TRBV18	.	.	TRBJ2-3	CASSRTSTDTQYF	TGTGCCAGCTCTCGTACTAGCACAGATACGCAGTATTTT
TRBV5-4	TRBD2	once	TRBJ2-1	CASSLPGGAYNEQFF	TGTGCCAGCAGCCTCCCCGGGGGGGCCTACAATGAGCAGTTCTTC
TRBV6-6	.	.	TRBJ2-7	CASSYAVSSYEQYF	TGTGCCAGCAGTTACGCGGTTAGCTCCTACGAGCAGTACTTC
TRBV2	.	.	TRBJ2-7	CASSEWHEQYF	TGTGCCAGCAGTGAATGGCACGAGCAGTACTTC
TRBV5-1	.	.	TRBJ2-3	CASSWEDTDTQYF	TGCGCCAGCAGCTGGGAGGACACAGATACGCAGTATTTT
TRBV6-6	TRBD1	.	TRBJ2-5	CASRTDRGQETQYF	TGTGCCAGCAGAACGGACAGGGGGCAAGAGACCCAGTACTTC
TRBV7-9	TRBD1	once	TRBJ1-3	CASSYHRTGRRDTIYF	TGTGCCAGCAGCTACCACCGGACAGGGCGCCGGGACACCATATATTTT
TRBV30	.	.	TRBJ1-6	CAWRAIGQSIYSPLHF	TGTGCCTGGAGGGCCATCGGACAGTCAATCTATTCACCCCTCCACTTT
TRBV5-1	.	.	TRBJ1-1	CASSLNQGPTNTGAFF	TGCGCCAGCAGCTTGAATCAGGGGCCCACGAACACTGGAGCTTTCTTT
TRBV9	TRBD1	.	TRBJ2-2	CASSARGDRANTGELFF	TGTGCCAGCAGCGCAAGGGGGGACAGGGCTAACACCGGGGAGCTGTTTTTT